The 21 T cell receptor beta chains below were found in one sample sequenced in a study of shared clonotypes between healthy human individuals. Using immunoSEQ multiplex PCR, the repertoire was profiled, and TCRdb retains in-frame clones only, with some absent. The sample records 2 million to 2.5 million clones, 80% to 95% being singletons. Sequencing used naive CD4+ T cells from PBMCs. Subset given: CD45RA+ positively selected. The receptors shown here come from a young man in good health. Some clones in this sample may be carry-over from other donors' samples.

The CDR3 bases are TGTGCCAGTAGTACCGGACTAGCGGCGACCACAGATACGCAGTATTTT. Its translation is CASSTGLAATTDTQYF. The chain is built from TRBV19 and TRBJ2-3, with TRBD2 matching over 10 bases. The ends lost 4 bases at V and 2 bases at J; junction bases unmatched: 6. Germline V gives CDR1 LNHDA, CDR2 SQIVND (reference sequence). This CDR3 has 16 amino acids.

The chain is built from TRBV5-5 and TRBJ2-5; 13 nucleotides align to TRBD2. This CDR3 has 17 residues. CDR1 is SGHKS and CDR2 is YYEKEE in the germline V gene (reference sequence). The ends lost 2 bases at V and 5 bases at J; junction bases unmatched: 9. CDR3 sequence: CASSFRVLAGGIETQYF. CDR3 nucleotides: TGTGCCAGCAGCTTCAGGGTACTAGCGGGAGGGATCGAGACCCAGTACTTC.

This chain connects TRBV11-2 to TRBJ2-7; 7 bases match TRBD2. This CDR3 comprises 16 residues. V shed 6 bases and J 3 bases; nucleotides not matched to a gene: 14. Germline-derived CDR1 and CDR2 are SGHAT and FQNNGV. CDR3 sequence: CASSHPLGGVLYEQYF. CDR3 in DNA: TGTGCCAGCAGTCATCCCTTGGGGGGGGTACTCTACGAGCAGTACTTC.

Turning to this clone: Within the sample, other DNA sequences also encode this same CDR3. J is TRBJ1-2 and V is TRBV28; TRBD1 is a possible D gene (5 bases). The V gene lost 3 bases and the J gene lost 5 bases, with 10 bases spanning the gap. CDR1 and CDR2 from the germline V gene are MDHEN and SYDVKM. This CDR3 contains 13 residues. CDR3 nucleotide sequence: TGTGCCAGCAGTTTGGTGGGGCGTTATGGCTACACCTTC. It is translated as CASSLVGRYGYTF.

V is TRBV6-5 and J is TRBJ1-4; D remains unclear. With 2 bases removed from V and 12 bases from J, the gap between germline ends came to 7 bases. Germline assignment: CDR1 MNHEY and CDR2 SVGAGI. CDR3 length: 11 amino acids. The CDR3 region is CASSYLEELFF. CDR3 nucleotide sequence: TGTGCCAGCAGTTACCTGGAGGAACTGTTTTTT.

In nucleotides, the CDR3 is TGCGCCAGCAGCCGGGCTAGCGGGAACTACGAGCAGTACTTC. Translation gives CASSRASGNYEQYF. This sequence joins TRBV4-1 and TRBJ2-7, with 9 nucleotides matching TRBD2. Germline CDR1 and CDR2: MGHRA and YSYEKL. The CDR3 consists of 14 residues. The V and J ends lost 4 bases and 3 bases, in that order; junction bases with no gene match: 4.

The chain uses TRBV15 and TRBJ2-6; TRBD1 aligns across 7 bases. The germline gives CDR1 LNHNV, CDR2 YYDKDF (reference sequence). The CDR3 runs to 19 residues. Trimming cost V 3 bases and J 0 bases; bases outside gene matches: 11. This CDR3 reads CATSRDNHYRGSGANVLTF. CDR3 bases: TGTGCCACCAGCAGGGATAATCATTACAGGGGCTCTGGGGCCAACGTCCTGACTTTC.

This chain joins TRBV18 and TRBJ2-7, with D hard to call. Germline assignment: CDR1 KGHSH and CDR2 LQKENI. The CDR3 runs to 15 residues. Trimming cost V 3 bases and J 6 bases, with 18 bases left between them. The CDR3 reads CASSPVAGPDSEQYF. CDR3 DNA sequence: TGTGCCAGCTCACCGGTGGCTGGGCCCGATTCCGAGCAGTACTTC.

V gene TRBV7-3 combines with J gene TRBJ2-1; the D gene is possibly TRBD1 (5 bases). Trimming stripped 4 bases from V and 0 bases from J, with 10 bases between. Germline loops: CDR1 SGHTA, CDR2 FQGTGA. The CDR3 is 15 residues long. CDR3 DNA: TGTGCCAGCAGCTCGACAGTGAACTCCTACAATGAGCAGTTCTTC. As protein: CASSSTVNSYNEQFF.

Comment on this clone: Other DNA sequences in this sample translate to the same CDR3. The chain uses TRBV7-9 and TRBJ1-1; possible D gene TRBD1, 6 bases. V was cut by 1 base and J by 5 bases, with 8 bases left in between. The CDR3 runs 13 residues. CDR1 is SEHNR and CDR2 is FQNEAQ in the germline V gene (reference sequence). Written as DNA, the CDR3 is TGTGCCAGCAGCTTAGAAGGGGGGACTGAAGCTTTCTTT. Translated, it gives CASSLEGGTEAFF.

The V and J genes are TRBV4-2 and TRBJ2-2; 11 nucleotides agree with TRBD2. CDR3 length equals 17 residues. CDR1 LGHNA and CDR2 YNFKEQ come from the germline V gene. V lost 4 bases, J lost 1 base, and 5 bases stayed unmatched. CDR3 region: CASSRKGLAENTGELFF. As DNA, the CDR3 is TGTGCCAGCAGCCGGAAGGGACTAGCGGAGAACACCGGGGAGCTGTTTTTT.

This chain connects TRBV28 to TRBJ2-1, with 14 bases aligning to TRBD2. From germline, CDR1 is MDHEN and CDR2 SYDVKM. V lost 3 bases and J lost 2; bases outside the gene matches: 0. The CDR3 totals 16 residues. The DNA for the CDR3 is TGTGCCAGCAGTTTGACTAGCGGGAGGGCCTACAATGAGCAGTTCTTC. It codes for CASSLTSGRAYNEQFF. Using reference TRBV28 and TRBJ2-1 for the parts outside the CDR3, the full variable domain is DVKVTQSSRYLVKRTGEKVFLECVQDMDHENMFWYRQDPGLGLRLIYFSYDVKMKEKGDIPEGYSVSREKKERFSLILESASTNQTSMYLCASSLTSGRAYNEQFFGPGTRLTVL.

V and J are TRBV4-3 and TRBJ1-6; D is unresolved. CDR1 and CDR2 (germline): LGHNA, YSLEER. V shed 5 bases and J shed 0 bases, with 8 bases lying between them. CDR3 length: 15 residues. CDR3 amino acids: CASSGESSYNSPLHF. CDR3 DNA: TGCGCCAGCAGCGGGGAGAGCTCCTATAATTCACCCCTCCACTTT.

This chain joins TRBV7-3 and TRBJ2-7, with 11 bases matching TRBD1. Germline V lookup: CDR1 SGHTA, CDR2 FQGTGA. Trimming took 1 base from V and 7 from J; bases not matched to a gene: 9. The CDR3 consists of 16 residues. In nucleotides, the CDR3 is TGTGCCAGCAGCTTAAGGGGCGGACAGGGGGCGCGGGAGCAGTACTTC. This codes for CASSLRGGQGAREQYF.

A remark on this clone: This CDR3 is also generated by other DNA sequences in the sample. The CDR3 DNA reads as TGCGCCAGCAGTCCGGGACAGTTAGAGACCCAGTACTTC. Translation gives CASSPGQLETQYF. V usage is TRBV5-1 and J usage is TRBJ2-5, with 7 bases lining up with TRBD1. This CDR3 has 13 residues. Germline CDR1 and CDR2: SGHRS and YFSETQ. Trimming took 5 bases from V and 4 from J; bases not matched to a gene: 5.

The CDR3 DNA reads TGTGCCAGCAGCTTCCGGGATTACAGCTCCTACAATGAGCAGTTCTTC. It specifies CASSFRDYSSYNEQFF. V gene TRBV7-8 combines with J gene TRBJ2-1, with D maybe TRBD2 (5 bases). CDR1 SGHVS and CDR2 FQNEAQ come from the germline V gene. This CDR3 region has 16 residues. Trimming removed 3 bases at V and 0 bases at J, with 12 bases between.

The chain uses TRBV6-1 and TRBJ2-2; D not resolved. The CDR3 runs 15 residues. Germline V lookup: CDR1 MNHNS, CDR2 SASEGT. Trimming pared 6 bases from V and 1 base from J, leaving 12 bases between. Here the CDR3 reads CASSPSRLNTGELFF. The CDR3 nucleotides are TGTGCCAGCAGCCCCAGCCGCCTGAACACCGGGGAGCTGTTTTTT.

The chain recombines TRBV18 with TRBJ2-7; D not certain. Germline V gene data show CDR1 as KGHSH and CDR2 as LQKENI. The ends were cut back, 0 bases at V and 2 bases at J, with 8 bases in the middle. The CDR3 spans 14 residues. Here the CDR3 DNA reads TGTGCCAGCTCACCACCCTCACAGACCTACGAGCAGTACTTC. This codes for CASSPPSQTYEQYF.

As regards this clone: Other DNA sequences of this sample code for an identical CDR3. The chain links TRBV5-1 to TRBJ2-1; TRBD2 might be the D (5 bases). The CDR3 loop spans 15 amino acids. V lost 0 bases and J 4 bases, leaving 11 bases between the germline ends. The germline V gene has CDR1 SGHRS and CDR2 YFSETQ. Here the CDR3 reads CASSLASGEYNEQFF. For the CDR3, the DNA is TGCGCCAGCAGCTTGGCCAGCGGAGAGTACAATGAGCAGTTCTTC.

A note on this clone: Other DNA sequences in the same sample also yield this CDR3. The CDR3 DNA reads as TGTGCCAGCAGCGTCCGGGACAGGGGATACGAGCAGTACTTC. Protein sequence: CASSVRDRGYEQYF. The chain joins TRBV9 to TRBJ2-7; 10 bases are shared with TRBD1. The CDR3 consists of 14 residues. The germline V gene encodes CDR1 SGDLS and CDR2 YYNGEE. The V segment lost 2 bases and the J segment 4 bases; nucleotides outside the gene matches: 3.

The chain uses TRBV11-1 and TRBJ2-3, with unresolved D. CDR3 length: 15 residues. Germline V CDR1 and CDR2: SGHAT, FQDESV (reference sequence). V lost 5 bases and J 2 bases, leaving 14 bases between the germline ends. The chain's CDR3 is CASSARQNPTDTQYF. For the CDR3, the DNA is TGTGCCAGCAGCGCACGTCAGAACCCCACAGATACGCAGTATTTT. Full variable domain (rest looked up from reference TRBV11-1 and TRBJ2-3): EAEVAQSPRYKITEKSQAVAFWCDPISGHATLYWYRQILGQGPELLVQFQDESVVDDSQLPKDRFSAERLKGVDSTLKIQPAELGDSAMYLCASSARQNPTDTQYFGPGTRLTVL.